The 5 T cell receptor beta chains reported below all come from one sample, sequenced in a study of CD8 T cells in ankylosing spondylitis. TCRdb processed the 5' RACE reads anew with MiXCR; each CDR3 protein has one entry. The table has roughly 160,000 distinct CDR3 sequences, approximately 9% seen once; the top ten hold over 13%. Sequencing input: blood, either unsorted or a sorted T cell fraction (not recorded which). These receptors were collected from a female donor with ankylosing spondylitis or in good health (not recorded which).

This rearrangement joins TRBV7-6 to TRBJ2-7; D is possibly TRBD2 (6 bases). V shed 11 bases and J shed 2 bases, with 19 bases lying between them. The CDR3 loop spans 14 amino acids. Per germline, CDR1 SGHVS and CDR2 FNYEAQ. This CDR3 reads CAGRTTPRTYEQYF. CDR3 sequence (DNA): TGTGCCGGGCGGACTACACCGAGAACCTACGAGCAGTACTTC. Complete variable domain (other parts from reference TRBV7-6 and TRBJ2-7): GAGVSQSPRYKVTKRGQDVALRCDPISGHVSLYWYRQALGQGPEFLTYFNYEAQQDKSGLPNDRFSAERPEGSISTLTIQRTEQRDSAMYRCAGRTTPRTYEQYFGPGTRLTVT.

The chain couples TRBV7-9 to TRBJ1-6; D remains ambiguous. CDR3 length: 12 residues. V was cut by 1 base and J by 15 bases, with 10 bases left in between. Germline-derived CDR1 and CDR2 are SEHNR and FQNEAQ (reference sequence). The CDR3 bases are TGTGCCAGCAGCTTAGGGTTCACCGACCTCCACTTT. This encodes CASSLGFTDLHF.

The chain links TRBV5-6 to TRBJ2-3; no reliable D call. CDR1 is SGHDT, CDR2 YYEEEE, per germline. V lost 2 bases, J lost 10 bases, and 5 bases lay in between. This CDR3 is 10 amino acids long. The CDR3 spells CASSFGAQYF. The CDR3 DNA reads TGTGCCAGCAGCTTTGGGGCGCAGTATTTT.

This clonotype showed up just a few times. The J gene is TRBJ2-3, the V gene TRBV4-3; 12 bases map to TRBD2. The germline CDR1 and CDR2 sequences are LGHNA and YSLEER. After removal of 4 bases from V and 2 bases from J, the junction contained 4 bases not matched to a gene. The CDR3 length is 16 residues. In DNA form, the CDR3 reads TGCGCCAGCAGCCCGTGGACTAGCGGGAACACAGATACGCAGTATTTT. It is translated as CASSPWTSGNTDTQYF.

The table lists this clonotype with many counts. The chain combines TRBV6-2 or TRBV6-3 with TRBJ2-7; possibly TRBD1 or TRBD2 for D (6 bases each). V lost 6 bases to trimming and J lost 3 bases, with 18 bases between them. Germline loops: CDR1 MNHEY, CDR2 SVGEGT. The CDR3 is 15 residues long. The CDR3 loop reads CASSTMGGHYYEQYF. The CDR3 DNA sequence: TGTGCCAGCAGCACAATGGGGGGACATTACTACGAGCAGTACTTC.